This is a list of T cell receptor beta chains from one sample in a study of cytomegalovirus exposure and HLA in healthy donors. Method: immunoSEQ multiplex PCR; TCRdb's copy keeps in-frame clones and lacks some. The sample consists of about 120,000 clones, over 75% of them appearing once. The sequenced sample was PBMCs. The receptors come from a man between 18 and 29 years old in good health and CMV-seropositive. Each CDR3 is given with its conserved first and last residue. A D gene is named only where the DNA matches it firmly. Some rows have no size entry. The others give once, few or many, or a class for an expanded clone.

V	J	size	D	DNA	CDR3
TRBV5-1	TRBJ2-1	-	TRBD2	TGCGCCAGCAGCTTTCAAGGACTAGCGGGAAACAATGAGCAGTTCTTC	CASSFQGLAGNNEQFF
TRBV4-1	TRBJ1-3	once	-	TGCGCCAGCAGCCGGCAGGCTGGATTAGGAATAGGAAACACCATATATTTT	CASSRQAGLGIGNTIYF
TRBV5-4	TRBJ2-3	-	TRBD1	TGTGCCAGCAGCCCACTGCGACAGGGAAGCACAGATACGCAGTATTTT	CASSPLRQGSTDTQYF
TRBV7-6	TRBJ2-2	-	TRBD1	TGTGCCAGCAGCTTAGGGACAGGGAACACCGGGGAGCTGTTTTTT	CASSLGTGNTGELFF
TRBV7-8	TRBJ2-7	-	TRBD1	TGTGCCAGCAGCCCGGGGCAGGGGGCGAGGGAGCAGTACTTC	CASSPGQGAREQYF
TRBV2	TRBJ2-7	-	-	TGTGCCAGCAAAGGGGGCGAGCAGTACTTC	CASKGGEQYF
TRBV4-1	TRBJ2-7	-	-	TGCGCCAGCAGCCAAGATCGCAGCGAGCAGTACTTC	CASSQDRSEQYF
TRBV5-4	TRBJ1-1	-	-	TGTGCCAGCAGTAACACAGGTTGGGGGAACACTGAAGCTTTCTTT	CASSNTGWGNTEAFF
TRBV5-6	TRBJ2-7	-	-	TGTGCCAGCAGCTTGAGTAAAACGAGCGAGCAGTACTTC	CASSLSKTSEQYF
TRBV7-8	TRBJ1-1	-	TRBD1	TGTGCCAGCAGCTTAGAAGAGGGGGACAGACACGCTAGTTTT	CASSLEEGDRHASF
TRBV7-9	TRBJ1-4	-	-	TGTGCCAGCAGCCGCGGCCAGGGTGGAGAAAAACTGTTTTTT	CASSRGQGGEKLFF
TRBV10-1	TRBJ2-7	once	TRBD1	TGCGCCAGCATGAGTCGGGACAGGGGGCACGAGCAGTACTTC	CASMSRDRGHEQYF
TRBV18	TRBJ2-6	few	-	TGTGCCAGCTCACCATATCAGGTCTCTGGGGCCAACGTCCTGACTTTC	CASSPYQVSGANVLTF
TRBV7-2	TRBJ1-1	-	-	TGTGCCAGCAGCACCGACACGAACACTGAAGCTTTCTTT	CASSTDTNTEAFF
TRBV2	TRBJ2-7	-	TRBD2	TGTGCCAGCAGTGAAGTTGGCGGGAGCTCCTACGAGCAGTACTTC	CASSEVGGSSYEQYF
TRBV4-3	TRBJ1-2	once	TRBD1	TGCGCCAGCAGCCGAGATTGGGACAGTCCTAACTATGGCTACACCTTC	CASSRDWDSPNYGYTF
TRBV9	TRBJ2-1	-	-	TGTGCCAGCAGCGTAGGGAGGAGCTCCTACAATGAGCAGTTCTTC	CASSVGRSSYNEQFF
TRBV30	TRBJ1-5	-	TRBD1	TGTGCCTGGCAGGTGGGACAGGGCAATCAGCCCCAGCATTTT	CAWQVGQGNQPQHF
TRBV11-2	TRBJ2-3	few	-	TGTGCCAGCAGCTTAAGGCTTGGGGGGGGGCCCACAGATACGCAGTATTTT	CASSLRLGGGPTDTQYF
TRBV11-3	TRBJ2-1	-	TRBD2	TGTGCCAGCAGCCCCGAGGGCGGGAGGTCCTACAATGAGCAGTTCTTC	CASSPEGGRSYNEQFF
TRBV28	TRBJ2-7	-	TRBD1	TGTGCCAGCTTTCCCGGTGGACAGGGGGACGAAGAGCAGTACTTC	CASFPGGQGDEEQYF
TRBV7-9	TRBJ1-1	-	-	TGTGCCAGCAGCTTAGAGGGGACTAGAGAAATGGGAGCTTTCTTT	CASSLEGTREMGAFF
TRBV2	TRBJ2-1	-	-	TGTGCCAGCAGCGACACAGGGTACAATGAGCAGTTCTTC	CASSDTGYNEQFF
TRBV18	TRBJ2-2	-	-	TGTGCCAGCTCACCGAACCGACAGTCCGCGAACACCGGGGAGCTGTTTTTT	CASSPNRQSANTGELFF
TRBV11-2	TRBJ1-1	-	-	TGTGCCAGCAGCCCCTCCCCCCCCGGGTTTGATAGCACTGAAGCTTTCTTT	CASSPSPPGFDSTEAFF
TRBV4-3	TRBJ2-1	few	TRBD2	TGCGCCAGCAGCCAAGCCCTAGCGGGAGAGGGGAATGAGCAGTTCTTC	CASSQALAGEGNEQFF
TRBV21-1	TRBJ1-1	-	-	TGTGCCAGCGTGACAGGTCCCCCGGCCGCTGAAGCTTTCTTT	CASVTGPPAAEAFF
TRBV6-4	TRBJ1-2	-	TRBD1	TGTGCCAGCCCAACCCTTTATGCCGGGACAGGGGTGAAGGGCACCTTC	CASPTLYAGTGVKGTF
TRBV11-2	TRBJ2-3	-	-	TGTGCCAGCAGCTTATCCGGTTCGGGTACGCAGTATTTT	CASSLSGSGTQYF
TRBV6-5	TRBJ2-1	-	-	TGTGCCAGCAGTTACTCGAGGGCGTGGAATGAGCAGTTCTTC	CASSYSRAWNEQFF
TRBV11-2	TRBJ2-7	-	-	TGTGCCAGCAGCTTAGTGTGGGAGGAGGGTTACGAGCAGTACTTC	CASSLVWEEGYEQYF